This is a list of T cell receptor beta chains from one sample in a study of T cell changes during pregnancy in multiple sclerosis. Sequenced by immunoSEQ multiplex PCR; TCRdb stores in-frame clones only, minus some. Of about 59,000 clones listed, over 90% are singletons. Material: CD8+ T cells from peripheral blood mononuclear cells, obtained in the third trimester of pregnancy. The source of these receptors is a female donor with multiple sclerosis, enrolled in a pregnancy study. Each CDR3 is given with its conserved first and last residue. A D gene is named only where the DNA matches it firmly.

length	J	D	V	CDR3
15	TRBJ2-3	TRBD1	TRBV28	CASSSGRGRRDTQYF
14	TRBJ2-1	TRBD2	TRBV6-1	CASSEGREGNEQFF
10	TRBJ2-7	NA	TRBV2	CASSAYEQYF
16	TRBJ2-1	TRBD2	TRBV19	CASSIAPSGRASEQFF
15	TRBJ1-1	NA	TRBV9	CASSVEEGLGTEAFF
16	TRBJ2-7	NA	TRBV7-2	CASSLGSWGGPYEQYF
14	TRBJ2-7	TRBD2	TRBV11-2	CASSLVAGVYEQYF
19	TRBJ2-1	NA	TRBV11-2	CASSLKAWGGGAAHNEQFF
14	TRBJ2-7	TRBD1	TRBV5-1	CASSFDRGRYEQYF
11	TRBJ2-4	TRBD1	TRBV6-5	CARDRVSIQYF
16	TRBJ1-1	TRBD1	TRBV7-9	CASSAPGGGRNTEAFF
12	TRBJ2-6	NA	TRBV2	CASILEQDVLTF
14	TRBJ1-2	NA	TRBV7-9	CASSSEGATGGYTF
14	TRBJ2-7	NA	TRBV28	CATCSGPSAYEQYF
14	TRBJ2-3	TRBD2	TRBV30	CATAPAGVSDTQYF
13	TRBJ2-1	TRBD1	TRBV7-9	CASSSDRGNEQFF
14	TRBJ2-6	NA	TRBV5-1	CASKRLSGANVLTF
13	TRBJ1-1	TRBD1	TRBV9	CASSRTGGTEAFF
17	TRBJ2-1	TRBD1	TRBV10-1	CASSEAGTGGTYNEQFF
13	TRBJ2-1	NA	TRBV28	CASSLGWGNGQFF
15	TRBJ2-7	TRBD2	TRBV4-3	CASSQVTSGRGQQYF
16	TRBJ2-7	NA	TRBV11-2	CASSYSTSLSSYEQYF
14	TRBJ1-2	TRBD1	TRBV6-1	CASSPGQGSYGYTF
13	TRBJ1-1	TRBD1	TRBV6-5	CASRGQGWAEAFF
14	TRBJ1-5	NA	TRBV7-9	CASSLGGGNQPQHF
14	TRBJ1-2	TRBD1	TRBV27	CASSYRGQGAGYTF
16	TRBJ2-1	TRBD2	TRBV5-1	CASSLEASGRAAEQFF
14	TRBJ1-2	NA	TRBV5-1	CASSLVGRGDGYTF
14	TRBJ1-2	NA	TRBV7-9	CAGLPGGGASGYTF